The 16 T cell receptor beta chains given below trace back to one sample, sequenced in a study of blood T cell repertoires in COVID-19. The assay was immunoSEQ multiplex PCR, and TCRdb's table has in-frame clones only and misses some. The sample has about 400,000 clones, more than 80% seen once. The sequenced material came from peripheral blood. These receptors all stem from a man aged 35 to 55 with acute or convalescent COVID-19.

Comment on this clone: Other DNA sequences of this sample code for an identical CDR3. The DNA of the CDR3 is TGTGCCAGCAGCACCGATGGCCAGGGGGTATACTTGAACACTGAAGCTTTCTTT. Amino acids: CASSTDGQGVYLNTEAFF. V and J are TRBV7-9 and TRBJ1-1, with 7 bases lining up with TRBD1. Looked up from germline, CDR1 is SEHNR and CDR2 is FQNEAQ (reference sequence). The J segment lost 0 bases and the V segment lost 5 bases, leaving 15 bases of the junction unmatched. The CDR3 loop spans 18 amino acids.

V and J are TRBV28 and TRBJ1-5; 7 positions match TRBD1. This CDR3 is built from 16 residues. Germline CDR1 MDHEN, CDR2 SYDVKM. Losses at the gene ends were 3 bases for V and 3 bases for J; bases not matched to a gene: 8. DNA of the CDR3: TGTGCCAGCAGTTTCCCGGGACAGAGAATCAATCAGCCCCAGCATTTT. It codes for CASSFPGQRINQPQHF.

The V call is TRBV15, the J call TRBJ1-2, with 8 bases matching TRBD1. Losses at the gene ends were 4 bases for V and 8 bases for J; bases not matched to a gene: 15. Germline V CDR1 and CDR2: LNHNV, YYDKDF (reference sequence). The CDR3 consists of 16 residues. CDR3 amino acids: CATSIRTGLLLGGYTF. Here the CDR3 DNA reads TGTGCCACCAGCATCCGGACAGGGTTACTCTTAGGGGGCTACACCTTC.

The chain carries TRBV19 and TRBJ1-1; 9 bases line up with TRBD1. Per the germline V gene, CDR1 is LNHDA and CDR2 is SQIVND (reference sequence). After removal of 4 bases from V and 6 bases from J, the junction contained 6 bases not matched to a gene. The CDR3 length is 14 residues. CDR3 DNA: TGTGCCAGTAGTAACGAACAGGGGGCCTCTGAAGCTTTCTTT. This translates into CASSNEQGASEAFF.

The chain links TRBV10-3 to TRBJ2-5; D uncertain. V gave up 2 bases and J gave up 5 bases, with 15 bases separating them. Germline CDR1 ENHRY, CDR2 SYGVKD. The CDR3 spans 15 residues. For the CDR3, the DNA is TGTGCCATCAGTGAGCCGGCGGATGGTTGGGAGACCCAGTACTTC. It translates to CAISEPADGWETQYF.

About this clone: Likely a read error: the CDR3 ends without its conserved phenylalanine or tryptophan. No DNA is shown, since the ends of the CDR3 on it are uncertain; the CDR3 is the one TCRdb lists. The rearrangement links TRBV5-6 to TRBJ2-3; TRBD1, as called in the table, went unchecked against the DNA. Germline assignment: CDR1 SGHDT and CDR2 YYEEEE. The CDR3 numbers 9 amino acids, ends counted. CDR3 region: CASSTHQGA.

J is TRBJ1-1 and V is TRBV6-5; 7 nucleotides line up with TRBD1. The V segment lost 9 bases and the J segment 1 base; nucleotides outside the gene matches: 8. Germline lookup yields CDR1 MNHEY and CDR2 SVGAGI. This CDR3 is 14 amino acids long. The CDR3 region has the DNA TGTGCCAGTACCATGGGACAGCCGAACACTGAAGCTTTCTTT. As protein: CASTMGQPNTEAFF.

This rearrangement joins TRBV2 to TRBJ1-1, with 7 bases lining up with TRBD1. Trimming removed 6 bases from V and 5 bases from J; junction bases left unmatched: 6. In germline, CDR1 is SNHLY, CDR2 FYNNEI. The CDR3 spans 13 residues. For the CDR3, the DNA is TGTGCCAGCAGCCTGGGACAGCAAACTGAAGCTTTCTTT. Translated: CASSLGQQTEAFF.

V and J are TRBV5-1 and TRBJ2-3; 7 nucleotides line up with TRBD2. Germline-derived CDR1 and CDR2 are SGHRS and YFSETQ. This CDR3 has 16 amino acids. V lost 0 bases, J lost 1 base, and 5 bases stayed unmatched. DNA for the CDR3: TGCGCCAGCAGCTTGGAAGGGAGGGGTCGCACAGATACGCAGTATTTT. Its protein is CASSLEGRGRTDTQYF.

The chain recombines TRBV6-5 with TRBJ2-7; D is perhaps TRBD1 (6 bases). Germline-derived CDR1 and CDR2 are MNHEY and SVGAGI. The CDR3 is made up of 13 amino acids. V was trimmed by 6 bases and J by 2 bases, leaving 11 bases between them. The CDR3 nucleotides are TGTGCCAGCAGAGGGACAACCACCTACGAGCAGTACTTC. Translating gives CASRGTTTYEQYF.

The chain links TRBV28 to TRBJ1-4; 10 bases agree with TRBD1. The CDR3 runs to 15 residues. V was clipped by 6 bases and J by 10 bases; unmatched bases: 11. Germline assignment: CDR1 MDHEN and CDR2 SYDVKM. The CDR3 DNA follows: TGTGCCAGCAGAGGAGGGACAGGGGTTTCTGGAAAACTGTTTTTT. Translation: CASRGGTGVSGKLFF.

The V gene is TRBV11-2, the J gene TRBJ2-1, with D hard to call. The CDR3 sequence is 14 residues long. The germline V and J ends were trimmed by 0 bases and 7 bases, with 10 bases remaining between them. Looked up from germline, CDR1 is SGHAT and CDR2 is FQNNGV. The CDR3 loop reads CASSLDRGGNEQFF. In nucleotides, the CDR3 is TGTGCCAGCAGCTTAGACAGAGGTGGAAATGAGCAGTTCTTC.

J is TRBJ2-1 and V is TRBV7-8; no clear D gene. V lost 3 bases and J 10 bases, leaving 16 bases between the germline ends. Germline assignment: CDR1 SGHVS and CDR2 FQNEAQ. The CDR3 has 14 residues. CDR3 DNA: TGTGCCAGCAGCTTCGGAAATAGCCCAAAGGAGCAGTTCTTC. Protein: CASSFGNSPKEQFF.

The chain joins TRBV5-1 to TRBJ2-1; 7 bases fit TRBD1. With V trimmed by 4 bases and J by 6 bases, 10 bases remained unmatched. Germline-derived CDR1 and CDR2 are SGHRS and YFSETQ. The CDR3 is 15 amino acids. CDR3 in DNA: TGCGCCAGCAGCCCCGGGGACAGTGGGATCAATGAGCAGTTCTTC. Translating gives CASSPGDSGINEQFF.

The chain joins TRBV30 to TRBJ1-5, with 10 bases fitting TRBD1. Germline V gene data show CDR1 as GTSNPN and CDR2 as SVGIG (reference sequence). The CDR3 runs to 13 residues. The J segment lost 4 bases and the V segment lost 5 bases, leaving 2 bases of the junction unmatched. CDR3 in amino acids: CAWGTGVNQPQHF. CDR3 nucleotides: TGTGCCTGGGGGACAGGGGTGAATCAGCCCCAGCATTTT.

V gene TRBV7-9 combines with J gene TRBJ1-4, with 7 nucleotides matching TRBD1. The CDR3 has 12 residues. Per germline, CDR1 SEHNR and CDR2 FQNEAQ (reference sequence). The V and J ends lost 4 bases and 16 bases, in that order; junction bases with no gene match: 9. CDR3 coding DNA: TGTGCCAGCAGCTCAACAGGGGCTCCGGGGTTTTTT. Protein product: CASSSTGAPGFF.